This T cell receptor (beta chain) appears in the sequencing data of a study of T cell responses to AZD1222 COVID-19 vaccine. Across the study: The study pooled second doses at about 4 or about 12 weeks. The study's findings and limits: Most donors were white British, females outnumbered males, and clonal diversity was possibly underestimated. Unmutated variant regions are reportedly targeted by nearly half of spike-specific TCRs.

In this sample, this clone turned up once. The target antigen is unknown. Clones were read by immunoSEQ multiplex PCR, and TCRdb kept only the in-frame ones, dropping some. The sample shows 120,000 to 150,000 clones, over 75% of them seen only once. Germline CDR1 LGHDT, CDR2 YNNKEL (reference sequence). V lost 5 bases to trimming and J lost 10 bases, with 14 bases between them. This CDR3 is 12 amino acids long. J is TRBJ1-2 and V is TRBV3-1 (or the pseudogene TRBV3-2); D is uncertain. This clonotype was sampled from an adult in good health. The sample in question was peripheral blood, obtained on day 0 of AZD1222 vaccination. The CDR3 DNA is TGTGCCAGCAGCTCCCCCGGCGCTAACTACACCTTC. As protein: CASSSPGANYTF.